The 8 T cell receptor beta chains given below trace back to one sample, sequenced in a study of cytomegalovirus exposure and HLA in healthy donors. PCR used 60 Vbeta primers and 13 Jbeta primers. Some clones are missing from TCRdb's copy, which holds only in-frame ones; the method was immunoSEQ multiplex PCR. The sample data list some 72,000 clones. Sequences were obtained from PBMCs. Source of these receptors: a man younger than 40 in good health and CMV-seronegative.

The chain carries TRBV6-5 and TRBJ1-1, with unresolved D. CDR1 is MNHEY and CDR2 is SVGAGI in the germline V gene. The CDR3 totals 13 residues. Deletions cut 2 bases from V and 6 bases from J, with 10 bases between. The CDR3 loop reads CASSYTSYAEAFF. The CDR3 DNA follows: TGTGCCAGCAGTTACACGAGTTACGCTGAAGCTTTCTTT.

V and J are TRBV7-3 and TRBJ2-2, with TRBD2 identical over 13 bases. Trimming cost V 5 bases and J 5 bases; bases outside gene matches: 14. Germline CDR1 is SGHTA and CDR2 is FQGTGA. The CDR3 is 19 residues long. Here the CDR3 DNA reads TGTGCCAGCAGCCCCACATCAACTAGCGGGGGGGGCCGGACCGGGGAGCTGTTTTTT. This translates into CASSPTSTSGGGRTGELFF.

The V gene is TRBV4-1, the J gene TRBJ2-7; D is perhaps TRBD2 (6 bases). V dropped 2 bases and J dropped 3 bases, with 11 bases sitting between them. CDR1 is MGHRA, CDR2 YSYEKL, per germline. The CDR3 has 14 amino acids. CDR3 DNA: TGCGCCAGCAGCCAAAAGGAGGGGAGCTACGAGCAGTACTTC. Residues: CASSQKEGSYEQYF.

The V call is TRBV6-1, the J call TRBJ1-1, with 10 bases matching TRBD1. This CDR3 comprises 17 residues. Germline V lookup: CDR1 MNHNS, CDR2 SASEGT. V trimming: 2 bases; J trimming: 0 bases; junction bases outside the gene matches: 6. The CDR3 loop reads CASSERAGQGLNTEAFF. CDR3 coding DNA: TGTGCCAGCAGTGAACGGGCGGGACAGGGGTTGAACACTGAAGCTTTCTTT.

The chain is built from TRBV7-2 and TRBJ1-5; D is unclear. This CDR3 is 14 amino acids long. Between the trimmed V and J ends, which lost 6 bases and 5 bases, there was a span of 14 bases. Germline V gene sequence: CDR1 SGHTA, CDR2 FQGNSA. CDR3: CASSSDGVYQPQHF. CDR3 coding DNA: TGTGCCAGCAGTTCCGACGGGGTGTATCAGCCCCAGCATTTT.

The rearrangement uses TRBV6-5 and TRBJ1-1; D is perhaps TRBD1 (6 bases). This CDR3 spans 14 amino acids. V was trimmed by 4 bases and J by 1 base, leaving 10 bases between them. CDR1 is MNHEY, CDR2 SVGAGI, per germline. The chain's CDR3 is CASSSGAGNTEAFF. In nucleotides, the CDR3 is TGTGCCAGCAGTTCAGGGGCAGGGAACACTGAAGCTTTCTTT.

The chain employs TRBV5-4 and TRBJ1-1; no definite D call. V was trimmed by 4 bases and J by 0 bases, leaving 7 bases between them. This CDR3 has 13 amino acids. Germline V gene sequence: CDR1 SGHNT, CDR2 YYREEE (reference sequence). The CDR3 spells CASSTKLNTEAFF. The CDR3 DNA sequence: TGTGCCAGCAGCACTAAACTGAACACTGAAGCTTTCTTT.

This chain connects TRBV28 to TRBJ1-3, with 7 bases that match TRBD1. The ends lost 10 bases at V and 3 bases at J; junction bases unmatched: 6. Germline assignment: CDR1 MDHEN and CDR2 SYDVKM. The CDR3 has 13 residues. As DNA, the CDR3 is TGTGCCACCGAACAGGGGAATGGAAACACCATATATTTT. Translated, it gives CATEQGNGNTIYF.